The 24 T cell receptor beta chains given below trace back to one sample, sequenced in a study of vaccination effects on CD4 cells after COVID-19 (dated by TCRdb to between 2021 and 2022). After around eleven days of culture, CD4+ T cells were isolated with the EasySep CD4+ T cell isolation kit. Each participant received two doses of an mRNA SARS-CoV-2 vaccine, either BNT162b2 or mRNA-1273. Receptor libraries were prepared by the immunoSEQ multiplex PCR assay. TCRdb re-hosts the immuneACCESS table, in-frame sequences only. Its copies lack some clones; in the studies checked, an unresolved V gene accounts for under half of them, and the cause for the rest is not known. The sample contains about 45,000 clones, 65% to 80% of them found a single time. Together, the top ten hold 9% to 10% of the sample. What these receptors recognize is not known. The specimen was CD4+ T cells from PBMCs cultured without peptide, collected after COVID-19 vaccination. These receptors came from a human donor who received a COVID-19 vaccine.

This clone was counted between two and nine times. The chain joins TRBV6-4 to TRBJ2-3, with 8 bases matching TRBD2. V lost 3 bases, J lost 4 bases, and 3 bases stayed unmatched. From germline, CDR1 is MRHNA and CDR2 SNTAGT. The CDR3 totals 14 residues. CDR3 DNA sequence: TGTGCCAGCAGTGAAGCGGGAGAGGCAGATACGCAGTATTTT. It yields the protein CASSEAGEADTQYF.

To note about this clone: Germline is not matched at one junction end, which may reflect a read error. V and J are TRBV9 and TRBJ2-7, with D perhaps matching TRBD1 or TRBD2 (5 bases each). Germline V gene sequence: CDR1 SGDLS, CDR2 YYNGEE. The CDR3 extends over 14 amino acids. The CDR3 here is CASSVDGGSYGQYF. DNA of the CDR3: TGTGCCAGCAGCGTAGATGGGGGAAGCTACGGGCAGTACTTC.

This chain connects TRBV15 to TRBJ2-7; the match to TRBD1 covers 10 bases. This CDR3 region has 15 residues. V was pared by 5 bases and J by 0 bases, with 4 bases of the junction left unmatched. Germline loops: CDR1 LNHNV, CDR2 YYDKDF (reference sequence). The DNA of the CDR3 is TGTGCCACCAGCCCGGACAGGGGGAACTCCTACGAGCAGTACTTC. Residues: CATSPDRGNSYEQYF.

The genes are TRBV4-2 and TRBJ1-3; 9 nucleotides agree with TRBD1. CDR1 is LGHNA and CDR2 is YNFKEQ in the germline V gene. The CDR3 is 16 amino acids. The trim removed 1 base at V and 0 bases at J, leaving 1 base unmatched. The CDR3 bases are TGTGCCAGCAGCCAAGGGACAGGGGACTCTGGAAACACCATATATTTT. Protein sequence: CASSQGTGDSGNTIYF.

The J gene is TRBJ2-1, the V gene TRBV18, with D uncertain. CDR1 and CDR2 from the germline V gene are KGHSH and LQKENI. V gave up 2 bases and J gave up 4 bases, with 15 bases separating them. The CDR3 has 16 amino acids. The chain's CDR3 is CASSPDIQLKYNEQFF. The CDR3 DNA follows: TGTGCCAGCTCACCAGATATACAGCTTAAGTACAATGAGCAGTTCTTC.

This chain connects TRBV4-1 to TRBJ1-3, with a tentative D call TRBD1 (6 bases). The V end was cut by 1 base, the J end by 4 bases, with 20 bases between. Germline-derived CDR1 and CDR2 are MGHRA and YSYEKL. CDR3 length equals 18 residues. The DNA of the CDR3 is TGCGCCAGCAGCCAAGGGTGGCAGGGGAGGCTTGAGGGAAACACCATATATTTT. Its protein product is CASSQGWQGRLEGNTIYF.

The V and J genes are TRBV27 and TRBJ2-1, with 9 bases matching TRBD1. This CDR3 comprises 15 residues. The germline CDR1 and CDR2 sequences are MNHEY and SMNVEV (reference sequence). V gave up 4 bases and J gave up 3 bases; unmatched junction bases: 4. CDR3 DNA sequence: TGTGCCAGCAGTTCCCGGGACAGGGTCTACAATGAGCAGTTCTTC. This gives the protein CASSSRDRVYNEQFF.

This chain connects TRBV29-1 to TRBJ2-7; possible D gene TRBD2, 5 bases. The ends were cut back, 5 bases at V and 5 bases at J, with 10 bases in the middle. Germline CDR1 reads SQVTM; CDR2 reads ANQGSEA. The CDR3 consists of 11 residues. The CDR3: CSVRGSHEQYF. The CDR3 bases are TGCAGCGTTCGAGGGTCCCACGAGCAGTACTTC.

The gene calls are TRBV11-2 and TRBJ2-3; 9 bases line up with TRBD1. CDR3 size: 16 residues. The ends lost 1 base at V and 7 bases at J; junction bases unmatched: 9. The germline V gene encodes CDR1 SGHAT and CDR2 FQNNGV. CDR3 DNA sequence: TGTGCCAGCAGCTTAGTGGGACAGGGAATTTCAAATACGCAGTATTTT. Translated: CASSLVGQGISNTQYF.

This rearrangement joins TRBV19 to TRBJ2-2; TRBD2 matches at 10 bases. There are 15 residues in the CDR3. Germline assignment: CDR1 LNHDA and CDR2 SQIVND (reference sequence). J was trimmed by 4 bases and V by 4 bases; bases with no gene match: 3. The CDR3: CASSRLAGSTGELFF. CDR3 in DNA: TGTGCCAGTAGTAGACTAGCGGGCAGCACCGGGGAGCTGTTTTTT.

This clone was seen a few times. J is TRBJ2-7 and V is TRBV6-1, with 14 bases matching TRBD2. The CDR3 totals 17 residues. The junction had 7 bases not matched to a gene; V was cut back by 4 bases and J by 2 bases. Germline V CDR1 and CDR2: MNHNS, SASEGT. CDR3 bases: TGTGCCAGCAGTGGGGGGACTAGCGGGAGAGGCCCCTACGAGCAGTACTTC. The encoded protein is CASSGGTSGRGPYEQYF.

V gene TRBV6-6 combines with J gene TRBJ2-7, with 9 nucleotides matching TRBD1. V lost 5 bases to trimming and J lost 0 bases; unmatched junction nucleotides: 5. The CDR3 sequence is 15 residues long. Germline V CDR1 and CDR2: MNHNY, SVGAGI (reference sequence). CDR3 DNA sequence: TGTGCCAGCAGTGGAAGGACAGGGGCCTCCTACGAGCAGTACTTC. Its protein is CASSGRTGASYEQYF.

V and J are TRBV30 and TRBJ2-1, with 8 bases that match TRBD2. Per the germline V gene, CDR1 is GTSNPN and CDR2 is SVGIG (reference sequence). The CDR3 contains 12 residues. The J segment lost 9 bases and the V segment lost 1 base, leaving 2 bases of the junction unmatched. CDR3 coding DNA: TGTGCCTGGAGTGATAGCGGGGTTGAGCAGTTCTTC. This translates into CAWSDSGVEQFF. Filled out from reference TRBV30 and TRBJ2-1, the complete variable domain reads SQTIHQWPATLVQPVGSPLSLECTVEGTSNPNLYWYRQAAGRGLQLLFYSVGIGQISSEVPQNLSASRPQDRQFILSSKKLLLSDSGFYLCAWSDSGVEQFFGPGTRLTVL.

The chain joins TRBV6-5 to TRBJ1-5; D is ambiguous. Germline CDR1 reads MNHEY; CDR2 reads SVGAGI. V dropped 10 bases and J dropped 0 bases, with 10 bases sitting between them. The CDR3 covers 13 residues. CDR3 region: CATYDYSNQPQHF. In DNA, the CDR3 is TGTGCCACCTACGATTATAGCAATCAGCCCCAGCATTTT.

V and J are TRBV7-9 and TRBJ1-2; 8 bases match TRBD1. This CDR3 spans 18 amino acids. J lost 2 bases, V lost 4 bases, and 15 bases had no gene match. Germline V CDR1 and CDR2: SEHNR, FQNEAQ (reference sequence). Here the CDR3 reads CASSSGRDRRSINYGYTF. The CDR3 DNA follows: TGTGCCAGCAGCTCCGGCCGGGACAGGAGGTCAATCAACTATGGCTACACCTTC.

This chain joins TRBV7-9 and TRBJ2-7; D is ambiguous. The CDR3 runs to 14 residues. Germline V gives CDR1 SEHNR, CDR2 FQNEAQ (reference sequence). The V end was cut by 4 bases, the J end by 9 bases, with 19 bases between. CDR3 amino acids: CASSSLTWVSRQYF. Written as DNA, the CDR3 is TGTGCCAGCAGCTCCTTGACTTGGGTGTCCCGGCAGTACTTC.

In its sample, this clone was seen a few times. The CDR3 region has the DNA TGTGCTAGTGGGCTCAACAATGAGCAGTTCTTC. Amino acid sequence: CASGLNNEQFF. The rearrangement links TRBV12-5 to TRBJ2-1; D is uncertain. V dropped 6 bases and J dropped 5 bases, with 5 bases sitting between them. The CDR3 is made up of 11 amino acids. Germline CDR1 LGHNT, CDR2 FRNRAP.

The J gene is TRBJ1-5, the V gene TRBV11-2; D is possibly TRBD1 (6 bases). Trimming shortened V by 1 base and J by 0 bases, and 13 bases separated the two germline ends. This CDR3 is 17 amino acids long. CDR1 and CDR2 from the germline V gene are SGHAT and FQNNGV. The DNA of the CDR3 is TGTGCCAGCAGCTTAGCAACAGGGAGGGTTAGCAATCAGCCCCAGCATTTT. It is translated as CASSLATGRVSNQPQHF.

The CDR3 bases are TGCGCCAGCAGCTTGGTTGGGGGCGAGGGGTATTCACCCCTCCACTTT. Its protein is CASSLVGGEGYSPLHF. The chain recombines TRBV5-1 with TRBJ1-6; a weak D match, TRBD1 (6 bases). This CDR3 is built from 16 residues. From germline, CDR1 is SGHRS and CDR2 YFSETQ. V was pared by 0 bases and J by 8 bases, with 15 bases between.

V usage is TRBV12-2 and J usage is TRBJ1-6; the table's D call, TRBD1, was not checked against the DNA. TRBV12-2 is an annotated pseudogene. CDR3 length equals 14 residues. For the CDR3, the DNA is TGTGCAAGTCGCTTAGTGGCAGGCGTCCCACCCCTCCACTTT. It encodes CASRLVAGVPPLHF.

V gene TRBV27 combines with J gene TRBJ1-4; D is possibly TRBD1 (6 bases). V was cut by 7 bases and J by 0 bases, with 6 bases left in between. The CDR3 totals 13 residues. Per the germline V gene, CDR1 is MNHEY and CDR2 is SMNVEV (reference sequence). This CDR3 reads CASTGATNEKLFF. The CDR3 coding sequence is TGTGCCAGCACAGGGGCAACTAATGAAAAACTGTTTTTT.

This clone was picked up a small number of times. The J gene is TRBJ1-2, the V gene TRBV19; D perhaps matches TRBD1 (6 bases). The germline V gene encodes CDR1 LNHDA and CDR2 SQIVND (reference sequence). Trimming removed 4 bases from V and 3 bases from J, with 15 bases in between. The CDR3 is 15 residues long. The CDR3 bases are TGTGCCAGTAGTAAATTCTTGGGGGGCGACTATGGCTACACCTTC. Translating it yields CASSKFLGGDYGYTF.

The V gene is TRBV9, the J gene TRBJ2-3, with unresolved D. The CDR3 extends over 15 amino acids. CDR1 SGDLS and CDR2 YYNGEE come from the germline V gene. V lost 0 bases to trimming and J lost 0 bases, with 8 bases between them. CDR3 sequence: CASSVGLTSTDTQYF. In DNA form, the CDR3 reads TGTGCCAGCAGCGTAGGACTGACTAGCACAGATACGCAGTATTTT.

This clone occurred a few times. The J gene is TRBJ2-6, the V gene TRBV19; D ambiguous. Germline lookup yields CDR1 LNHDA and CDR2 SQIVND (reference sequence). This CDR3 has 15 amino acids. V dropped 3 bases and J dropped 4 bases, with 10 bases sitting between them. The CDR3 region has the DNA TGTGCCAGTAGTATCGTTCTGGCCGGGGCCAACGTCCTGACTTTC. As protein: CASSIVLAGANVLTF.